Below, 9 T cell receptor beta chains from the same sample are listed, as sequenced in a study of vaccination and CD4 T cells after COVID-19. Documented treatment: roughly 10-day PBMC culture with coronavirus spike peptide pools or control peptides (ViraFEST assay). CD4+ T lymphocytes from the unexposed donor were collected before the COVID-19 pandemic (2011-2018). Sequence data for DNA of cultured CD4+ T cells were generated by the Oncomine TCR Beta short-read assay. Genomic DNA extraction was carried out from cultured CD4+ T cells. Each CDR3 protein gets one entry after TCRdb re-called the PCR reads with MiXCR. This sample yields over 9,000 distinct CDR3 sequences, of which under 40% are seen a single time; approximately 18% belongs to the top ten. The antigens for these receptors are not known. Sequences were obtained from CD4+ T cells from blood, cultured in vitro. These receptors were taken from a human donor in good health.

The rearrangement links TRBV5-1 to TRBJ1-4; D call uncertain. Deletions cut 0 bases from V and 7 bases from J, with 7 bases between. Germline V CDR1 and CDR2: SGHRS, YFSETQ. The CDR3 consists of 13 residues. The CDR3 here is CASSLGSVEKLFF. CDR3 DNA sequence: TGCGCCAGCAGCTTGGGGTCTGTTGAAAAACTGTTTTTT.

This chain connects TRBV20-1 to TRBJ2-1; a weak D match, TRBD1 (6 bases). The germline V and J ends were trimmed by 2 bases and 0 bases, with 8 bases remaining between them. Germline assignment: CDR1 DFQATT and CDR2 SNEGSKA (reference sequence). CDR3 length equals 14 residues. The CDR3 DNA reads TGCAGTGCTAGAAGAGGGGGCTCCTACAATGAGCAGTTCTTC. Encoded protein: CSARRGGSYNEQFF.

This rearrangement joins TRBV7-2 to TRBJ2-7; a weak D match, TRBD1 (5 bases). Trimming stripped 6 bases from V and 3 bases from J, with 15 bases between. The CDR3 consists of 14 residues. Per the germline V gene, CDR1 is SGHTA and CDR2 is FQGNSA. CDR3 sequence reads: CASSQKVQVYEQYF. DNA for the CDR3: TGTGCCAGCAGTCAAAAGGTACAGGTCTACGAGCAGTACTTC.

The CDR3 sequence is CASGTGALSYEQYF. In DNA, the CDR3 is TGTGCCAGCGGGACAGGGGCGCTTTCCTACGAGCAGTACTTC. V usage is TRBV11-2 and J usage is TRBJ2-7; 10 bases fit TRBD1. CDR3 length equals 14 residues. CDR1 is SGHAT, CDR2 FQNNGV, per germline. Trimming at V came to 8 bases and at J to 1 base, leaving 5 bases not matched to a gene.

This sequence joins TRBV5-1 and TRBJ2-5, with D hard to call. The V gene's germline CDR1 is SGHRS and CDR2 YFSETQ. V was cut by 5 bases and J by 2 bases, with 10 bases left in between. CDR3 size: 13 residues. The CDR3 is CASRTLPQETQYF. CDR3 nucleotides: TGCGCCAGCAGAACCTTGCCTCAAGAGACCCAGTACTTC.

This clonotype came up a few times. The chain employs TRBV20-1 and TRBJ1-1, with 7 bases aligning to TRBD1. Germline-derived CDR1 and CDR2 are DFQATT and SNEGSKA (reference sequence). V was pared by 4 bases and J by 2 bases, with 4 bases of the junction left unmatched. There are 13 residues in the CDR3. CDR3 region: CSAIGQENTEAFF. CDR3 DNA sequence: TGCAGTGCTATTGGACAGGAAAACACTGAAGCTTTCTTT.

This clonotype was detected only a few times. The genes are TRBV6-2 or TRBV6-3 and TRBJ2-7, with TRBD1 matching 7 bases. The V gene end was trimmed by 6 bases and the J gene end by 6 bases; junction bases not matched to a gene: 11. CDR1 MNHEY and CDR2 SVGEGT come from the germline V gene. The CDR3 loop spans 14 amino acids. The CDR3 DNA follows: TGTGCCAGCAGACTGACCTCGACAGGGCTCGAGCAGTACTTC. Translating it yields CASRLTSTGLEQYF.

The CDR3 loop is CASSVWGPVNEQFF. As DNA, the CDR3 is TGTGCCAGCAGTGTTTGGGGTCCGGTAAATGAGCAGTTCTTC. This chain uses TRBV2 with TRBJ2-1, with D uncertain. The CDR3 sequence is 14 residues long. Per germline, CDR1 SNHLY and CDR2 FYNNEI. V was shortened by 4 bases and J by 7 bases, with 14 bases between the two germline ends.

This clonotype was found a few times. The chain is built from TRBV6-2 or TRBV6-3 and TRBJ1-6; weak D call: TRBD1 (5 bases). The CDR3 has 13 residues. Germline V gene lookup returns CDR1 MNHEY and CDR2 SVGEGT. V was cut by 4 bases and J by 7 bases, with 8 bases left in between. Written as DNA, the CDR3 is TGTGCCAGCAGTTTAGGGACGAATTCACCCCTCCACTTT. Its protein product is CASSLGTNSPLHF.